The 25 T cell receptor beta chains below were found in one sample sequenced in a study of blood T cell repertoires in COVID-19 (dated by TCRdb to the early 2020s). Libraries were prepared through the immunoSEQ multiplex PCR assay. TCRdb carries this immuneACCESS record with in-frame sequences only. Its versions omit some clonotypes, under half of them owing to an unresolved V gene in the studies checked, with the rest unexplained. The table for this sample lists some 43,000 clones; around four fifths of them were counted only once. Together, the top ten hold 14% of the sample. Sequenced: peripheral blood. All receptors derive from a man aged 50 to 60 with active or convalescent COVID-19.

CDR3 loop: CASSSSGRGGELFF. CDR3 DNA: TGCGCCAGCAGCTCGTCGGGGAGGGGCGGGGAGCTGTTTTTT. The chain is built from TRBV5-1 and TRBJ2-2, with 7 bases fitting TRBD2. Losses at the gene ends were 3 bases for V and 7 bases for J; bases not matched to a gene: 6. This CDR3 is 14 amino acids long. Germline values: CDR1 SGHRS, CDR2 YFSETQ.

The chain uses TRBV5-1 and TRBJ1-4, with D unresolved. The CDR3 sequence is 15 residues long. Germline values: CDR1 SGHRS, CDR2 YFSETQ. The germline V and J ends were trimmed by 6 bases and 8 bases, with 20 bases remaining between them. CDR3 protein: CASNYNGGLTEKLFF. In DNA form, the CDR3 reads TGCGCCAGCAACTATAACGGTGGTCTCACAGAAAAACTGTTTTTT.

The J gene is TRBJ2-7, the V gene TRBV7-9, with D possibly being TRBD1 (7 bases). This CDR3 is built from 14 residues. Looked up from germline, CDR1 is SEHNR and CDR2 is FQNEAQ (reference sequence). Trimming cost V 5 bases and J 3 bases, with 14 bases left between them. CDR3 loop: CASSGGTANYEQYF. In nucleotides, the CDR3 is TGTGCCAGCAGCGGAGGGACAGCCAACTACGAGCAGTACTTC.

The V and J genes are TRBV30 and TRBJ2-2; TRBD1 aligns across 7 bases. Trimming cost V 3 bases and J 1 base; bases outside gene matches: 2. There are 14 residues in the CDR3. The germline V gene has CDR1 GTSNPN and CDR2 SVGIG (reference sequence). CDR3 DNA sequence: TGTGCCTGGAGCAGGGGGAGGAACACCGGGGAGCTGTTTTTT. Protein: CAWSRGRNTGELFF.

V is TRBV7-9 and J is TRBJ1-1; the D gene is possibly TRBD1 (5 bases). Trimming removed 1 base from V and 1 base from J, with 10 bases in between. Germline V gene data show CDR1 as SEHNR and CDR2 as FQNEAQ (reference sequence). The CDR3 consists of 15 residues. The CDR3 region is CASSLVGRENTEAFF. Here the CDR3 DNA reads TGTGCCAGCAGCTTAGTGGGCAGGGAGAACACTGAAGCTTTCTTT. Full variable domain (rest looked up from reference TRBV7-9 and TRBJ1-1): DTGVSQNPRHKITKRGQNVTFRCDPISEHNRLYWYRQTLGQGPEFLTYFQNEAQLEKSRLLSDRFSAERPKGSFSTLEIQRTEQGDSAMYLCASSLVGRENTEAFFGQGTRLTVV.

The chain combines TRBV4-1 with TRBJ1-5; D call uncertain. Trimming removed 5 bases from V and 11 bases from J, with 19 bases in between. The CDR3 runs 14 residues. The germline V gene has CDR1 MGHRA and CDR2 YSYEKL. CDR3 sequence reads: CASSMLGKGGSQHF. The CDR3 region has the DNA TGCGCCAGCAGCATGCTGGGCAAAGGAGGGTCCCAGCATTTT.

This chain links TRBV6-4 with TRBJ2-2, with D possibly being TRBD2 (6 bases). Looked up from germline, CDR1 is MRHNA and CDR2 is SNTAGT. The V end lost 3 bases, the J end lost 2 bases, and 13 bases lay between the germline ends. The CDR3 length is 16 residues. CDR3 DNA sequence: TGTGCCAGCAGTGAAACCCCCGGGAGCAACACCGGGGAGCTGTTTTTT. Protein product: CASSETPGSNTGELFF.

This rearrangement joins TRBV10-2 to TRBJ2-3; 13 nucleotides align to TRBD2. V dropped 4 bases and J dropped 6; count of bases not matched to a gene: 16. The CDR3 loop spans 19 amino acids. CDR1 and CDR2 from the germline V gene are WSHSY and SAAADI. The CDR3 DNA follows: TGCGCCAGCAGTGGTTTAGCCGGGACTAGCGGGGATATCCGGGATACGCAGTATTTT. Its protein product is CASSGLAGTSGDIRDTQYF.

The table lists this clone with a count of one. The chain is built from TRBV18 and TRBJ2-7; possible D gene TRBD1, 5 bases. The CDR3 loop spans 14 amino acids. The ends were cut back, 5 bases at V and 1 base at J, with 12 bases in the middle. In germline, CDR1 is KGHSH, CDR2 LQKENI. The CDR3 region has the DNA TGTGCCAGCTCAACAGACAGTTTGTCCTACGAGCAGTACTTC. It codes for CASSTDSLSYEQYF. The full variable domain, in which reference TRBV18 and TRBJ2-7 provide the parts outside the CDR3, is NAGVMQNPRHLVRRRGQEARLRCSPMKGHSHVYWYRQLPEEGLKFMVYLQKENIIDESGMPKERFSAEFPKEGPSILRIQQVVRGDSAAYFCASSTDSLSYEQYFGPGTRLTVT.

This rearrangement joins TRBV14 to TRBJ2-3; maybe TRBD2 (5 bases). Germline CDR1 SGHDN, CDR2 FVKESK. The CDR3 spans 15 residues. Between the trimmed V and J ends, which lost 4 bases and 7 bases, there was a span of 18 bases. CDR3 loop: CASSPMGSGTYTQYF. CDR3 nucleotides: TGTGCCAGCAGCCCAATGGGGAGCGGAACTTATACGCAGTATTTT.

This chain uses TRBV11-2 with TRBJ1-1; 7 bases agree with TRBD1. Germline V gene lookup returns CDR1 SGHAT and CDR2 FQNNGV. V lost 5 bases, J lost 1 base, and 4 bases stayed unmatched. This CDR3 comprises 14 residues. The DNA of the CDR3 is TGTGCCAGCAGCCCGACAGGGAGGAACACTGAAGCTTTCTTT. Amino acid sequence: CASSPTGRNTEAFF.

The chain uses TRBV29-1 and TRBJ2-2, with 8 bases matching TRBD1. Germline CDR1 is SQVTM and CDR2 is ANQGSEA. The CDR3 consists of 13 residues. The trim removed 5 bases at V and 7 bases at J, leaving 6 bases unmatched. CDR3 in DNA: TGCAGCGTTTGGGCAGGGGGCAACGGGGAGCTGTTTTTT. Translating gives CSVWAGGNGELFF.

The chain couples TRBV6-5 to TRBJ2-7; possible D gene TRBD2, 6 bases. Germline assignment: CDR1 MNHEY and CDR2 SVGAGI. The V end was cut by 4 bases, the J end by 2 bases, with 18 bases between. This CDR3 contains 16 residues. This CDR3 reads CASSSGTAGGPYEQYF. The CDR3 coding sequence is TGTGCCAGCAGTTCGGGGACCGCCGGGGGACCCTACGAGCAGTACTTC.

V usage is TRBV7-9 and J usage is TRBJ2-5, with 12 bases matching TRBD1. Germline CDR1 SEHNR, CDR2 FQNEAQ (reference sequence). The CDR3 consists of 19 residues. The J segment lost 7 bases and the V segment lost 4 bases, leaving 19 bases of the junction unmatched. This CDR3 is CASSSYPGTGGSRSGTQYF. Here the CDR3 DNA reads TGTGCCAGCAGCTCCTACCCCGGGACAGGGGGCTCCCGCTCGGGGACCCAGTACTTC.

The rearrangement uses TRBV6-5 and TRBJ2-1, with 7 bases identical to TRBD1. V lost 6 bases and J lost 0; bases outside the gene matches: 2. From germline, CDR1 is MNHEY and CDR2 SVGAGI. The CDR3 extends over 14 amino acids. For the CDR3, the DNA is TGTGCCAGCAGAGACAGGGCCTCCTACAATGAGCAGTTCTTC. This codes for CASRDRASYNEQFF.

In this sample, this clone turned up a few times. V gene TRBV6-5 combines with J gene TRBJ1-1; D may be TRBD1 (5 bases). This CDR3 has 12 amino acids. Trimming stripped 6 bases from V and 6 bases from J, with 11 bases between. CDR1 MNHEY and CDR2 SVGAGI come from the germline V gene. The CDR3 protein is CASRRTGSEAFF. The DNA of the CDR3 is TGTGCCAGCAGGCGTACAGGATCTGAAGCTTTCTTT.

This clone has more than one count but fewer than ten. The chain couples TRBV19 to TRBJ2-2; tentatively, D is TRBD2 (7 bases). In germline, CDR1 is LNHDA, CDR2 SQIVND (reference sequence). V shed 2 bases and J shed 1 base, with 11 bases lying between them. The CDR3 has 16 residues. This CDR3 reads CASSIRGAGNTGELFF. DNA for the CDR3: TGTGCCAGTAGTATACGGGGGGCGGGGAACACCGGGGAGCTGTTTTTT. Full variable domain (remainder filled in from reference TRBV19 and TRBJ2-2): DGGITQSPKYLFRKEGQNVTLSCEQNLNHDAMYWYRQDPGQGLRLIYYSQIVNDFQKGDIAEGYSVSREKKESFPLTVTSAQKNPTAFYLCASSIRGAGNTGELFFGEGSRLTVL.

The chain is built from TRBV18 and TRBJ1-3; 11 nucleotides align to TRBD1. The CDR3 totals 18 residues. J lost 4 bases, V lost 6 bases, and 14 bases had no gene match. The germline CDR1 and CDR2 sequences are KGHSH and LQKENI. The CDR3 region has the DNA TGTGCCAGCTCGTCCGGGACAGGGGGATCTAGGAGCGGAAACACCATATATTTT. It is translated as CASSSGTGGSRSGNTIYF.

The rearrangement links TRBV6-1 to TRBJ2-7; 7 positions agree with TRBD1. Trimming at V came to 2 bases and at J to 3 bases, leaving 4 bases not matched to a gene. The length of the CDR3 is 14 residues. Germline CDR1 is MNHNS and CDR2 is SASEGT. CDR3 bases: TGTGCCAGCAGTGAAAAAACAGGGGTCTACGAGCAGTACTTC. Its protein product is CASSEKTGVYEQYF.

The J gene is TRBJ1-2, the V gene TRBV12-3 or TRBV12-4; D call uncertain. The V end lost 2 bases, the J end lost 5 bases, and 6 bases lay between the germline ends. CDR3 length: 12 amino acids. In nucleotides, the CDR3 is TGTGCCAGCAGTTTAAGAGGATATGGCTACACCTTC. It specifies CASSLRGYGYTF.

This chain uses TRBV18 with TRBJ1-4; 9 nucleotides agree with TRBD1. Germline values: CDR1 KGHSH, CDR2 LQKENI. Trimming removed 5 bases from V and 8 bases from J; junction bases left unmatched: 9. The CDR3 loop spans 15 amino acids. The CDR3: CASSALTGGSEKLFF. CDR3 DNA sequence: TGTGCCAGCTCAGCTCTGACAGGGGGGAGCGAAAAACTGTTTTTT.

The gene calls are TRBV29-1 and TRBJ2-7; 12 bases fit TRBD2. Trimming removed 7 bases from V and 4 bases from J; junction bases left unmatched: 8. The CDR3 runs 14 residues. Germline V lookup: CDR1 SQVTM, CDR2 ANQGSEA. CDR3 sequence reads: CSASLLAGGYEQYF. CDR3 bases: TGCAGCGCCTCATTGCTAGCGGGGGGGTACGAGCAGTACTTC.

The chain combines TRBV5-6 with TRBJ1-6; D is uncertain. Looked up from germline, CDR1 is SGHDT and CDR2 is YYEEEE. The ends were cut back, 1 base at V and 4 bases at J, with 9 bases in the middle. This CDR3 has 15 amino acids. The CDR3 nucleotides read TGTGCCAGCAGCTTGAATCTCGAGTATAATTCACCCCTCCACTTT. It yields the protein CASSLNLEYNSPLHF.

The chain links TRBV7-9 to TRBJ2-2; TRBD2 matches at 12 bases. This CDR3 is built from 16 residues. In germline, CDR1 is SEHNR, CDR2 FQNEAQ (reference sequence). J lost 6 bases, V lost 3 bases, and 5 bases had no gene match. This chain's CDR3 is CASSFSASGGAGELFF. The CDR3, as DNA: TGTGCCAGCAGCTTCTCGGCTAGCGGGGGGGCCGGGGAGCTGTTTTTT.

This sequence joins TRBV5-1 and TRBJ1-4; possible D gene TRBD1, 5 bases. Germline CDR1 and CDR2: SGHRS and YFSETQ. The CDR3 totals 15 residues. V was pared by 5 bases and J by 0 bases, with 11 bases between. The CDR3 nucleotides read TGCGCCAGCAGGGGGGGTATCGCAACTAATGAAAAACTGTTTTTT. This gives the protein CASRGGIATNEKLFF.